This TCR beta chain was retrieved from a study of metastatic and nonmetastatic thyroid tumors (dated by TCRdb to 2020 to 2021). With regard to the full study: Repertoires from peripheral blood and from tumor or nodule tissue samples of malignant and benign thyroid patients were compared. Points the paper makes about the study in general: In both blood and tumor samples, malignant tumors were reported to have significantly higher TCR beta diversity than benign nodules.

Taken from cysteine to phenylalanine, the CDR3 has 15 residues. Just the 45-base CDR3 DNA is kept, in frame starting at base 1. Sequences LGHNA (CDR1) and YSLEER (CDR2) are obtained from the germline V gene. Trimming removed 0 bases from V and 6 bases from J, leaving 15 bases between the germline ends. Regarding this clone: The clone's antigen remains unknown. No qualities accompany the bases; no much larger clone lies one base away.

Library construction relied on PCR. Sequencer: Illumina HiSeq 4000. High-throughput sequencing was used to profile the TCR beta-chain CDR3 region of each patient. On the authors' methods: CDR3 differences across clinicopathological groups were used to build a classifier for discriminating distant-metastatic papillary thyroid cancer patients. To measure repertoire diversity the researchers used the Shannon index, while the Morisita-Horn index served to gauge how similar the tumor and blood repertoires were. TCRdb reprocessing: public reads trimmed at Q25 with fastp, clones called with MiXCR, in-frame beta chains kept. None of the V and J calls come from the authors' own analysis; TCRdb made them. For this sample the table gives 30,000 to 45,000 clones, of which roughly 28% were detected only once. 9.5% to 13% of the sample is in the top ten clones. Before undergoing thyroid surgery, none of the patients had been given any kind of treatment. The study retrospectively analysed patient clinical samples collected from about 2012 to 2018 using T-cell receptor beta sequencing.

The sequence is built from TRBV4-3 and TRBJ2-7; the D segment is perhaps TRBD1 or TRBD2, each sharing 5 matched bases. This clonotype was sampled from a male donor with papillary thyroid cancer or a benign thyroid nodule (not recorded which). Some clones in this sample may be carry-over from other donors' samples. Sequencing was done on a sample of blood. For the CDR3, the sequence is CASSQDLYGTGEQYF. The DNA sequence follows: TGCGCCAGCAGCCAAGATTTATACGGGACGGGCGAGCAGTACTTC.